This is a list of T cell receptor beta chains from one sample in a study of blood T cell repertoires in COVID-19. Sequencing was performed with immunoSEQ multiplex PCR; in TCRdb, only in-frame clones are kept and a portion is missing. The table records under 200,000 clones, about 84% of them present only once. Specimen: PBMCs or T cells enriched from blood (not recorded which). These receptors all stem from a woman between 40 and 55 years old with acute COVID-19. CDR3s include the opening cysteine and the closing phenylalanine or tryptophan. The D gene is left open where the match is weak. Only part of the rows carry a size: once, few, many, or a class if the clone is expanded.

d_gene: NA; len: 13; abundance: NA; v_gene: TRBV25-1; j_gene: TRBJ1-1; CDR3nt: TGTGCCAGCAGTGAATTGCGGGGAACTGAAGCTTTCTTT; CDR3aa: CASSELRGTEAFF
d_gene: NA; len: 16; abundance: NA; v_gene: TRBV11-3; j_gene: TRBJ2-3; CDR3nt: TGTGCCAGCAGCTTAGAAGGGACAACGAGAGGAGATACGCAGTATTTT; CDR3aa: CASSLEGTTRGDTQYF
d_gene: NA; len: 13; abundance: NA; v_gene: TRBV4-1; j_gene: TRBJ1-1; CDR3nt: TGCGCCAGCGGGGTGGGGGGGCGCACTGAAGCTTTCTTT; CDR3aa: CASGVGGRTEAFF
d_gene: NA; len: 16; abundance: once; v_gene: TRBV24-1; j_gene: TRBJ2-6; CDR3nt: TGTGCCACCAGTGATTCGCGGTACTCTGGGGCCAACGTCCTGACTTTC; CDR3aa: CATSDSRYSGANVLTF
d_gene: TRBD2; len: 18; abundance: few; v_gene: TRBV29-1; j_gene: TRBJ2-3; CDR3nt: TGCAGCGTTGACCCAATGAATCGACTAGCGGGGGGTGGAGATACGCAGTATTTT; CDR3aa: CSVDPMNRLAGGGDTQYF
d_gene: NA; len: 15; abundance: NA; v_gene: TRBV5-1; j_gene: TRBJ1-3; CDR3nt: TGCGCCAGCAGCTTGAAAACGGGGAGCGGAAACACCATATATTTT; CDR3aa: CASSLKTGSGNTIYF
d_gene: NA; len: 16; abundance: NA; v_gene: TRBV19; j_gene: TRBJ2-2; CDR3nt: TGTGCCAGTAGTGCGTACAGGGCCCAGAACACCGGGGAGCTGTTTTTT; CDR3aa: CASSAYRAQNTGELFF
d_gene: TRBD1; len: 13; abundance: NA; v_gene: TRBV19; j_gene: TRBJ1-5; CDR3nt: TGTGCCAGTACAGGACAGGGGCTTCAGCCCCAGCATTTT; CDR3aa: CASTGQGLQPQHF
d_gene: TRBD2; len: 15; abundance: once; v_gene: TRBV10-3; j_gene: TRBJ2-3; CDR3nt: TGTGCCATCAGTGCTCCCAGCGGGAGGACAGATACGCAGTATTTT; CDR3aa: CAISAPSGRTDTQYF
d_gene: NA; len: 21; abundance: NA; v_gene: TRBV6-7; j_gene: TRBJ2-2; CDR3nt: TGTGCCAGCAGTTTTGGGGCGTGTTTCAGGAAACCAACCTTGAACACCGGGGAGCTGTTTTTT; CDR3aa: CASSFGACFRKPTLNTGELFF
d_gene: NA; len: 13; abundance: once; v_gene: TRBV7-3; j_gene: TRBJ2-2; CDR3nt: TGTGCCAGCAGCCAACTACACACCGGGGAGCTGTTTTTT; CDR3aa: CASSQLHTGELFF
d_gene: NA; len: 11; abundance: few; v_gene: TRBV20-1; j_gene: TRBJ1-2; CDR3nt: TGCAGTGCCCCCCCGGGCTATGGCTACACCTTC; CDR3aa: CSAPPGYGYTF
d_gene: NA; len: 14; abundance: NA; v_gene: TRBV18; j_gene: TRBJ1-2; CDR3nt: TGTGCCAGCTCACCATTCTCCAGGGTTGACGGCTACACCTTC; CDR3aa: CASSPFSRVDGYTF
d_gene: NA; len: 17; abundance: NA; v_gene: TRBV4-1; j_gene: TRBJ2-3; CDR3nt: TGCGCCAGCAGCCAAGCGGACAGTTCCCCATCTTCAGATACGCAGTATTTT; CDR3aa: CASSQADSSPSSDTQYF
d_gene: TRBD2; len: 15; abundance: NA; v_gene: TRBV5-4; j_gene: TRBJ2-2; CDR3nt: TGTACGTTGAGGACGGGACTAGTTGACACCGGGGAGCTGTTTTTT; CDR3aa: CTLRTGLVDTGELFF
d_gene: TRBD2; len: 19; abundance: NA; v_gene: TRBV4-2; j_gene: TRBJ2-1; CDR3nt: TGTGCCAGCAGCCAAGAGAGCCTAGCGGGAGGAGGATACTACAATGAGCAGTTCTTC; CDR3aa: CASSQESLAGGGYYNEQFF
d_gene: NA; len: 14; abundance: NA; v_gene: TRBV10-3; j_gene: TRBJ2-1; CDR3nt: TGTGCCATCAGTGAGTCTGTTAGTTACAATGAGCAGTTCTTC; CDR3aa: CAISESVSYNEQFF
d_gene: TRBD1; len: 17; abundance: NA; v_gene: TRBV18; j_gene: TRBJ2-2; CDR3nt: TGTGCCAGCTCACCCACCGACAGGGGCCAGAACACCGGGGAGCTGTTTTTT; CDR3aa: CASSPTDRGQNTGELFF
d_gene: TRBD1; len: 14; abundance: NA; v_gene: TRBV6-5; j_gene: TRBJ1-2; CDR3nt: TGTGCCAGCAGCCTAGGACAGGGAAACTATGGCTACACCTTC; CDR3aa: CASSLGQGNYGYTF
d_gene: NA; len: 11; abundance: once; v_gene: TRBV29-1; j_gene: TRBJ1-1; CDR3nt: TGCAGCGCCATCCTGGCAGGGGAAGCTTTCTTT; CDR3aa: CSAILAGEAFF
d_gene: NA; len: 15; abundance: NA; v_gene: TRBV7-9; j_gene: TRBJ1-6; CDR3nt: TGTGCCAGCAGCTTAGATGCCGGGGGTACTTCACCCCTCCACTTT; CDR3aa: CASSLDAGGTSPLHF
d_gene: NA; len: 16; abundance: NA; v_gene: TRBV27; j_gene: TRBJ1-2; CDR3nt: TGTGCCAGCAGTTTACTCGGTCAGGGCTCTAACTATGGCTACACCTTC; CDR3aa: CASSLLGQGSNYGYTF
d_gene: TRBD2; len: 18; abundance: NA; v_gene: TRBV7-9; j_gene: TRBJ2-7; CDR3nt: TGTGCCAGCAGCCAAGGGACTAGCGGGAGAGTAACGGCATACGAGCAGTACTTC; CDR3aa: CASSQGTSGRVTAYEQYF
d_gene: TRBD1; len: 13; abundance: NA; v_gene: TRBV6-5; j_gene: TRBJ1-6; CDR3nt: TGTGCCAGCAGGGGGACAGGGTTTTCACCCCTCCACTTT; CDR3aa: CASRGTGFSPLHF
d_gene: NA; len: 16; abundance: few; v_gene: TRBV12-5; j_gene: TRBJ2-1; CDR3nt: TGTGCTAGTGGTTTGGCGGGGGAAGGTATCTACAATGAGCAGTTCTTC; CDR3aa: CASGLAGEGIYNEQFF
d_gene: NA; len: 13; abundance: NA; v_gene: TRBV6-5; j_gene: TRBJ1-1; CDR3nt: TGTGCCAGCAGTTGGACAAGATACACTGAAGCTTTCTTT; CDR3aa: CASSWTRYTEAFF
d_gene: TRBD2; len: 14; abundance: NA; v_gene: TRBV5-1; j_gene: TRBJ2-1; CDR3nt: TGCGCCAGCAGCTTAGCGGGAGAGGCCCATGAGCAGTTCTTC; CDR3aa: CASSLAGEAHEQFF
d_gene: NA; len: 13; abundance: NA; v_gene: TRBV6-6; j_gene: TRBJ1-2; CDR3nt: TGTGCCAGCGCCTCGGGGTTGATCTATGGCTACACCTTC; CDR3aa: CASASGLIYGYTF
d_gene: NA; len: 13; abundance: NA; v_gene: TRBV5-6; j_gene: TRBJ1-3; CDR3nt: TGTGCCAGCACCAGGGTATCTGGAAACACCATATATTTT; CDR3aa: CASTRVSGNTIYF
d_gene: NA; len: 13; abundance: few; v_gene: TRBV10-1; j_gene: TRBJ1-1; CDR3nt: TGCGCCAGCACCCAGGGGTTTAACACTGAAGCTTTCTTT; CDR3aa: CASTQGFNTEAFF
d_gene: NA; len: 16; abundance: NA; v_gene: TRBV2; j_gene: TRBJ1-3; CDR3nt: TGTGCAGTGCAGGCGGGGGGCGAACCCCCTGGAAACACCATATATTTT; CDR3aa: CAVQAGGEPPGNTIYF
d_gene: NA; len: 13; abundance: NA; v_gene: TRBV29-1; j_gene: TRBJ2-5; CDR3nt: TGCAGCGTTGATCTCGGGGTCCAAGAGACCCAGTACTTC; CDR3aa: CSVDLGVQETQYF
d_gene: TRBD2; len: 15; abundance: few; v_gene: TRBV7-3; j_gene: TRBJ2-1; CDR3nt: TGTGCCAGCAGCCCGGGACTAGCGTCTTACAATGAGCAGTTCTTC; CDR3aa: CASSPGLASYNEQFF
d_gene: NA; len: 15; abundance: NA; v_gene: TRBV7-2; j_gene: TRBJ2-3; CDR3nt: TGTGCCAGCACTAGAAACGGCGGGAGCACAGATACGCAGTATTTT; CDR3aa: CASTRNGGSTDTQYF
d_gene: TRBD1; len: 16; abundance: NA; v_gene: TRBV3-1/TRBV3-2; j_gene: TRBJ2-7; CDR3nt: TGTGCCAGCAGCCAAGATTTCCAGGACAGGGGGACCGAGCAGTACTTC; CDR3aa: CASSQDFQDRGTEQYF
d_gene: NA; len: 16; abundance: NA; v_gene: TRBV18; j_gene: TRBJ1-1; CDR3nt: TGTGCCAGCTCACCACCGGGGGCATTTGAATCCACTGAAGCTTTCTTT; CDR3aa: CASSPPGAFESTEAFF
d_gene: TRBD2; len: 18; abundance: NA; v_gene: TRBV2; j_gene: TRBJ2-5; CDR3nt: TGTGCCAGCAGACCCGGGACTAGCGGGAGAGGGGCGGGGGAGACCCAGTACTTC; CDR3aa: CASRPGTSGRGAGETQYF
d_gene: TRBD2; len: 15; abundance: NA; v_gene: TRBV7-9; j_gene: TRBJ2-7; CDR3nt: TGTGCCAGCAGCTTAGGGGTGACTAGCACCCACGAGCAGTACTTC; CDR3aa: CASSLGVTSTHEQYF
d_gene: NA; len: 15; abundance: NA; v_gene: TRBV2; j_gene: TRBJ1-4; CDR3nt: TGTGCCAGCAGTGAGGATATTCTCGGGGGTGAAAAACTGTTTTTT; CDR3aa: CASSEDILGGEKLFF
d_gene: TRBD2; len: 18; abundance: few; v_gene: TRBV19; j_gene: TRBJ2-2; CDR3nt: TGTGCCAGTAGTATAGACGGGACTAGCGGGAGGGCCACCGGGGAGCTGTTTTTT; CDR3aa: CASSIDGTSGRATGELFF
d_gene: NA; len: 16; abundance: NA; v_gene: TRBV6-1; j_gene: TRBJ1-2; CDR3nt: TGTGCCAGCAGTGAAGCGTTACAGCTTGCTAACTATGGCTACACCTTC; CDR3aa: CASSEALQLANYGYTF